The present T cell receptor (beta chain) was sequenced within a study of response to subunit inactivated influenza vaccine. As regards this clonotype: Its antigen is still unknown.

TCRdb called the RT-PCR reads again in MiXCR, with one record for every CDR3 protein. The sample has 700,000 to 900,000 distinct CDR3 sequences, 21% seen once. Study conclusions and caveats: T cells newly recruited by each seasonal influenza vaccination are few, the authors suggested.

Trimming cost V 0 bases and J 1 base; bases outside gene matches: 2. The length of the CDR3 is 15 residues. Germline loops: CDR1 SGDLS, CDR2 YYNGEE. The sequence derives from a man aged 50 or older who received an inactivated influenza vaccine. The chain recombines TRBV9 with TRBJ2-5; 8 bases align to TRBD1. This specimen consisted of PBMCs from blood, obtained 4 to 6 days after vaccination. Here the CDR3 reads CASSVGQGSQETQYF. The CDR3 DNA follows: TGTGCCAGCAGCGTAGGACAGGGGTCCCAAGAGACCCAGTACTTC.